This T cell receptor (beta chain) was recovered during a study of radiotherapy plus CTLA-4 blockade in lung cancer. Study summary: Among enrolled patients, roughly 20% responded and 25% to 35% achieved disease control. Findings of the study overall: Tumor-origin TCR clones grew in blood after radiotherapy plus ipilimumab.

Regarding this clone: Its antigen is as yet unknown.

This table comes from immunoSEQ multiplex PCR, and its TCRdb copy is limited to in-frame clones, with some not included. The repertoire has 75,000 to 100,000 clones, about 86% of them found once; the top ten carry 4.9%. The origin of this receptor is a human donor with non-small cell lung cancer that progressed on radiotherapy plus ipilimumab. The source material was peripheral blood, sampled from a patient treated with radiotherapy plus ipilimumab.

The CDR3 DNA is TGTGCCAGCAGCTTAACAGCTAGCGGTCCCTACGAGCAGTACTTC. Amino acid sequence: CASSLTASGPYEQYF. V gene TRBV7-2 combines with J gene TRBJ2-7; 7 positions agree with TRBD2. Trimming at V came to 2 bases and at J to 2 bases, leaving 6 bases not matched to a gene. CDR3 length: 15 amino acids. The germline CDR1 and CDR2 sequences are SGHTA and FQGNSA.